A single sample is the source of the 12 T cell receptor beta chains below, sequenced in a study of sequential checkpoint blockade in melanoma. Repertoires were generated with immunoSEQ multiplex PCR, while TCRdb's copy carries only in-frame clones and drops some. The sample lists fewer than 20,000 clones; 55% to 75% were seen once. Treatment described: randomized to nivolumab then ipilimumab (arm A) or the reverse (arm B). The sequences come from CD8+ T cells sorted from blood (inferred from file names), collected from a patient given nivolumab and ipilimumab in sequence. All receptors come from a human donor with melanoma.

The table lists this clone with a count of one. The chain links TRBV7-9 to TRBJ2-5; 7 bases are shared with TRBD2. The J call may not be correct, given that the DNA end is closer to TRBJ2-7. This CDR3 has 13 residues. Germline-derived CDR1 and CDR2 are SEHNR and FQNEAQ (reference sequence). For the CDR3, the DNA is TGTGCCAGCCGAGGCGGGAGTAAGTACGAGCAGTACTTC. It is translated as CASRGGSKYEQYF.

Only one count was recorded for this clone. The genes are TRBV18 and TRBJ1-5; 7 bases fit TRBD1. This CDR3 spans 13 amino acids. With 4 bases clipped from V and 9 bases from J, the junction kept 6 bases outside the gene matches. The germline V gene has CDR1 KGHSH and CDR2 LQKENI. The CDR3 bases are TGTGCCAGCTCACTAGAGACAGGGCTGCCCCAGCATTTT. Amino acids: CASSLETGLPQHF.

The chain carries TRBV7-9 and TRBJ2-7, with 7 bases matching TRBD2. The J segment lost 4 bases and the V segment lost 5 bases, leaving 23 bases of the junction unmatched. This CDR3 has 19 amino acids. Germline CDR1 and CDR2: SEHNR and FQNEAQ (reference sequence). CDR3 amino acids: CASSDLTGRTRIPHYEQYF. The DNA of the CDR3 is TGTGCCAGCAGCGATCTAACAGGACGGACTAGAATCCCGCATTACGAGCAGTACTTC.

This chain links TRBV11-2 with TRBJ2-7; D is possibly TRBD2 (5 bases). Trimming removed 3 bases at V and 6 bases at J, with 12 bases between. The CDR3 extends over 13 amino acids. The germline V gene encodes CDR1 SGHAT and CDR2 FQNNGV. CDR3 in amino acids: CASSLGDPSEQYF. The CDR3 nucleotides are TGTGCCAGCAGCTTGGGAGACCCCTCCGAGCAGTACTTC.

This rearrangement joins TRBV21-1 to TRBJ2-2; the D call in the table, TRBD2, was not verified against the DNA. TRBV21-1 is a documented pseudogene. This CDR3 is 18 amino acids long. The CDR3 bases are TGTGCCAGCAGCAAACCCGGACTAGCGGGAGGGGTTGCCGGGGAGCTGTTTTTT. Amino acid sequence: CASSKPGLAGGVAGELFF.

The chain couples TRBV19 to TRBJ1-1; 7 positions agree with TRBD1. The CDR3 is 15 residues long. Germline V CDR1 and CDR2: LNHDA, SQIVND (reference sequence). The V gene end was trimmed by 5 bases and the J gene end by 4 bases; junction bases not matched to a gene: 10. CDR3 residues: CASSLNQGGGTEAFF. The CDR3 DNA follows: TGTGCCAGTAGTTTAAACCAGGGGGGAGGCACTGAAGCTTTCTTT.

This clone appeared once. V is TRBV27 and J is TRBJ1-1; TRBD1 agrees at 8 bases. Germline V gene sequence: CDR1 MNHEY, CDR2 SMNVEV (reference sequence). This CDR3 contains 14 residues. The V and J ends lost 6 bases and 5 bases, in that order; junction bases with no gene match: 8. CDR3 sequence reads: CASSSRTGRTEAFF. The CDR3 DNA reads as TGTGCCAGCAGCTCCCGGACAGGGAGGACTGAAGCTTTCTTT.

The V call is TRBV4-3, the J call TRBJ2-1, with 8 bases matching TRBD1. The CDR3 is made up of 15 amino acids. The V segment lost 1 base and the J segment 4 bases; nucleotides outside the gene matches: 3. CDR1 and CDR2 from the germline V gene are LGHNA and YSLEER. The CDR3: CASSQGTGYYNEQFF. The DNA for the CDR3 is TGCGCCAGCAGCCAAGGGACAGGGTATTACAATGAGCAGTTCTTC.

The chain combines TRBV5-5 with TRBJ2-7; no clear D gene. The CDR3 runs 15 residues. CDR1 and CDR2 (germline): SGHKS, YYEKEE (reference sequence). V shed 4 bases and J shed 0 bases, with 14 bases lying between them. This chain's CDR3 is CASSLDTPSSYEQYF. The CDR3, as DNA: TGTGCCAGCAGCCTTGACACCCCGAGCTCCTACGAGCAGTACTTC.

This clone was detected only once. The chain combines TRBV5-1 with TRBJ2-7, with TRBD2 matching 13 bases. With V trimmed by 2 bases and J by 4 bases, 0 bases remained unmatched. Germline V gene sequence: CDR1 SGHRS, CDR2 YFSETQ. The CDR3 loop spans 14 amino acids. The CDR3 reads CASSLLAGGYEQYF. As DNA, the CDR3 is TGCGCCAGCAGCTTACTAGCGGGGGGGTACGAGCAGTACTTC.

The CDR3 nucleotides are TGTGCCAGCAGGGAGACAGGGTCCTACGAGCAGTACTTC. Protein: CASRETGSYEQYF. The V and J genes are TRBV6-1 and TRBJ2-7, with 7 bases that match TRBD1. The V segment lost 6 bases and the J segment 1 base; nucleotides outside the gene matches: 3. Germline lookup yields CDR1 MNHNS and CDR2 SASEGT. This CDR3 has 13 residues.

The chain uses TRBV5-6 and TRBJ1-2; the D is unclear. V dropped 1 base and J dropped 4 bases, with 11 bases sitting between them. The CDR3 length is 14 residues. Germline-derived CDR1 and CDR2 are SGHDT and YYEEEE. The CDR3 loop is CASSLWEGSYGYTF. DNA for the CDR3: TGTGCCAGCAGCTTGTGGGAGGGAAGCTATGGCTACACCTTC.